What follows is one T cell receptor beta chain and its context. There are a few counts of this clone. The antigen it binds to is not known. Base qualities are missing; no much larger clone stands one base away. Participants in the prospective study were aged roughly 18 to 100 years, lived in 20 to 30 United States geographic areas, and enrolled through a virtual design. Cohort assignment in the prospective study relied on participant-reported clinical history from a screening survey and a study questionnaire. Recovered participants in ImmuneRACE Cohort 3 were defined as having two consecutive negative NP/OP PCR tests, clearance from a healthcare professional, or resolution of symptoms. In the prospective study, mobile phlebotomists collected whole blood, serum and a nasopharyngeal or oropharyngeal swab from each participant. Over a roughly 2-month period, participants in the prospective study had the option of providing additional blood draws and questionnaires. Blood samples from the prospective study were shipped frozen or at room temperature prior to DNA extraction.

TCRbeta CDR3 regions were amplified from genomic DNA by means of the immunoSEQ Assay, a bias-controlled multiplex PCR. Processing in the source paper ran as follows. Within the assay, amplification of reference gene primers was used to estimate how many nucleated cells each sample contained. Sequence reads were collapsed and filtered to measure the absolute abundance of every unique TCRbeta CDR3 rearrangement. For each sample, productive Simpson clonality was calculated as the square root of Simpson's diversity index across productive rearrangements. TCRdb holds this immuneACCESS table with in-frame rearrangements only. Some clones are missing; in checked studies, unresolved V genes explain under half, and the rest has no known cause. V, J and clone size are taken as reported in that table, and D and trimming were inferred from the DNA itself. The sample table lists roughly 290,000 clones, 70% to 90% of them with a count of one. Jointly, the top ten make up over 2% of the sample.

Relative to germline, V is missing 0 bases and J is missing 6 bases, with 8 bases of the junction outside any gene match. Counted from cysteine to phenylalanine, this CDR3 has 16 amino acids. The only DNA kept is the CDR3, 48 bases in frame from the first base. Looking up the germline V gene yields CDR1 MGHRA and CDR2 YSYEKL. The data belong to a study of blood T cell repertoires in COVID-19 (dated by TCRdb to 2018 to 2020). As for the study more broadly: Samples from collaborators originated in the United States, Italy and Spain and spanned both the acute and convalescent phases of COVID-19. The dataset comprised deeply sampled blood TCRbeta repertoires from subjects exposed to, actively infected with, or recovered from COVID-19. Samples were obtained from the ongoing ImmuneRACE study (first 160 participants) and from 1,254 subjects provided by 6 global collaborators. Where available, HLA class I and class II types were obtained from metadata supplied by the sample provider rather than from assay-based typing. A freely available public database, intended as a resource for researchers studying the immune response to SARS-CoV-2, is where the repertoires were released. Sample metadata almost always included a de-identified subject ID, COVID-19 status, age in years and sex. The prospective study material was composed of cDNA or gDNA derived from T cells, B-cell-depleted T cells, or PBMCs.

What the work shows at the level of the full study, not this receptor alone: How much clinical and demographic metadata was included differed by source and by participant, and the metadata was provided uncurated.

The chain is made from TRBV4-1 and TRBJ2-1, and TRBD1 aligns with 7 junction nucleotides. Sequencing input: PBMCs or T cells enriched from blood (not recorded which). The clonotype was recovered from a man aged 30 to 45 who had recovered from COVID-19. The DNA reads as follows: TGCGCCAGCAGCCAAGACCGGACAGGACGCTTCAATGAGCAGTTCTTC. Its coded protein is CASSQDRTGRFNEQFF.